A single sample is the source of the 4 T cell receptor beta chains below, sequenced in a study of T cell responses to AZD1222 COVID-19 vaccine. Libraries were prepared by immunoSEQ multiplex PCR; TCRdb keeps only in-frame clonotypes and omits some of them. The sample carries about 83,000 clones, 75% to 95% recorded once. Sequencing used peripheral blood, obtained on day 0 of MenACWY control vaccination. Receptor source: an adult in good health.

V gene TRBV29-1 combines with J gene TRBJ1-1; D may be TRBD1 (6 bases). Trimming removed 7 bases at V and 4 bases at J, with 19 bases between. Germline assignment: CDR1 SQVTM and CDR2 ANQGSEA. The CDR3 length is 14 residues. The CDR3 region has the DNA TGCAGCGCCGACCCAGCAGGGGCGGGCACTGAAGCTTTCTTT. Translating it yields CSADPAGAGTEAFF. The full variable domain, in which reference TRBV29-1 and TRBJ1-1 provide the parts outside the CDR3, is SAVISQKPSRDICQRGTSLTIQCQVDSQVTMMFWYRQQPGQSLTLIATANQGSEATYESGFVIDKFPISRPNLTFSTLTVSNMSPEDSSIYLCSADPAGAGTEAFFGQGTRLTVV.

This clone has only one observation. As DNA, the CDR3 is TGCAGCGTGGGACTAGCGGGATCCCCGAATCCCACAGATACGCAGTATTTT. Translated, it gives CSVGLAGSPNPTDTQYF. The chain combines TRBV29-1 with TRBJ2-3; 13 nucleotides line up with TRBD2. CDR3 length equals 17 residues. V shed 6 bases, J shed 2 bases, and the junction held 11 bases outside the gene matches. Germline V gene sequence: CDR1 SQVTM, CDR2 ANQGSEA.

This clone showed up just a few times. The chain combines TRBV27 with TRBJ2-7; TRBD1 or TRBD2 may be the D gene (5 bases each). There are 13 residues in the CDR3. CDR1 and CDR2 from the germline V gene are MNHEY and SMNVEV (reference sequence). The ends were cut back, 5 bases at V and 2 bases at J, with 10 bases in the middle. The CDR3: CASSLGPAYEQYF. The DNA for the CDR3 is TGTGCCAGCAGTCTGGGACCGGCCTACGAGCAGTACTTC.

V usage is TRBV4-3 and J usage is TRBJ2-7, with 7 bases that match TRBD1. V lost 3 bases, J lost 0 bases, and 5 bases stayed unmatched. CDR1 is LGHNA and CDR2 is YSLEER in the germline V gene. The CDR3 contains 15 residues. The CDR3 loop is CASSQLTGSSYEQYF. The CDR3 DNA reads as TGCGCCAGCAGCCAGCTGACAGGGAGCTCCTACGAGCAGTACTTC.